Below, 15 T cell receptor beta chains from the same sample are listed, as sequenced in a study of T-cell memory formation after mild COVID-19. Using its own MiXCR run on the 5' RACE reads, TCRdb lists one record per CDR3 protein. The table shows 55,000 to 80,000 distinct CDR3 sequences, with 9.3% occurring only once. Sequencing was performed on PBMCs or a T cell subset sorted from them (not recorded which). All receptors derive from a man aged 18-30 years who had mild COVID-19 (a few samples of this study predate the infection). Cell type and time point are not known.

This clonotype has at least ten counts. The chain has TRBV5-6 and TRBJ2-5; D gene unclear. With 5 bases removed from V and 4 bases from J, the gap between germline ends came to 18 bases. This CDR3 has 15 amino acids. CDR1 and CDR2 (germline): SGHDT, YYEEEE. CDR3 residues: CASSHGRRVGETQYF. In nucleotides, the CDR3 is TGTGCCAGCAGTCACGGGCGAAGGGTGGGAGAGACCCAGTACTTC.

This chain joins TRBV5-5 and TRBJ2-7; maybe TRBD1 (5 bases). Trimming pared 0 bases from V and 1 base from J, leaving 14 bases between. Per the germline V gene, CDR1 is SGHKS and CDR2 is YYEKEE (reference sequence). The CDR3 is 16 amino acids. The CDR3 sequence is CASSLVPGLLSYEQYF. The CDR3 DNA follows: TGTGCCAGCAGCTTGGTTCCAGGGTTACTTTCCTACGAGCAGTACTTC. The full variable domain, its missing parts supplied by reference TRBV5-5 and TRBJ2-7, is DAGVTQSPTHLIKTRGQQVTLRCSPISGHKSVSWYQQVLGQGPQFIFQYYEKEERGRGNFPDRFSARQFPNYSSELNVNALLLGDSALYLCASSLVPGLLSYEQYFGPGTRLTVT.

The chain links TRBV20-1 to TRBJ2-3; D unclear. Per germline, CDR1 DFQATT and CDR2 SNEGSKA (reference sequence). The CDR3 loop spans 14 amino acids. The V end was cut by 5 bases, the J end by 2 bases, with 14 bases between. The DNA for the CDR3 is TGCAGTGCTTACGGTCCCACAACCACAGATACGCAGTATTTT. As protein: CSAYGPTTTDTQYF.

The V gene is TRBV7-6, the J gene TRBJ2-3, with no clear D. CDR3 length equals 14 residues. Germline V lookup: CDR1 SGHVS, CDR2 FNYEAQ. V shed 4 bases and J shed 6 bases, with 14 bases lying between them. In DNA form, the CDR3 reads TGTGCCAGCAGCTGGGGTCACATGGCCGATACGCAGTATTTT. Protein: CASSWGHMADTQYF.

This clonotype was detected a few times. The chain employs TRBV15 and TRBJ1-2; 9 bases agree with TRBD1. The CDR3 sequence is 15 residues long. The J segment lost 2 bases and the V segment lost 1 base, leaving 2 bases of the junction unmatched. Germline V gives CDR1 LNHNV, CDR2 YYDKDF (reference sequence). As DNA, the CDR3 is TGTGCCACCAGCAGAGGCGGACAGGGGAACTATGGCTACACCTTC. The encoded protein is CATSRGGQGNYGYTF.

The rearrangement joins TRBV3-1 to TRBJ2-1; 7 bases are a match to TRBD2. Germline V gene data show CDR1 as LGHDT and CDR2 as YNNKEL (reference sequence). J lost 2 bases, V lost 0 bases, and 4 bases had no gene match. CDR3 length: 16 amino acids. The CDR3 DNA is TGTGCCAGCAGCCAAGATGGGGGGGGACCCTACAATGAGCAGTTCTTC. Translated, it gives CASSQDGGGPYNEQFF.

This chain uses TRBV5-1 with TRBJ2-1, with unresolved D. The germline CDR1 and CDR2 sequences are SGHRS and YFSETQ. The CDR3 is made up of 14 amino acids. Trimming took off 0 bases at V and 5 bases at J, with 9 bases between the two ends. CDR3 region: CASSLGAQDNEQFF. CDR3 sequence (DNA): TGCGCCAGCAGCTTGGGGGCCCAAGACAATGAGCAGTTCTTC.

This clonotype has ten or more counts. The CDR3 sequence: CASSLVSYEQYF. DNA of the CDR3: TGCGCCAGCAGCTTGGTGTCCTACGAGCAGTACTTC. The V call is TRBV5-1, the J call TRBJ2-7; D is ambiguous. V was shortened by 0 bases and J by 1 base, with 2 bases between the two germline ends. Germline V gene data show CDR1 as SGHRS and CDR2 as YFSETQ. This CDR3 spans 12 amino acids. Complete variable domain (other parts from reference TRBV5-1 and TRBJ2-7): KAGVTQTPRYLIKTRGQQVTLSCSPISGHRSVSWYQQTPGQGLQFLFEYFSETQRNKGNFPGRFSGRQFSNSRSEMNVSTLELGDSALYLCASSLVSYEQYFGPGTRLTVT.

V gene TRBV29-1 combines with J gene TRBJ2-5, with D possibly called TRBD1 or TRBD2 (6 bases each). The CDR3 contains 13 residues. CDR1 and CDR2 (germline): SQVTM, ANQGSEA. Between the trimmed V and J ends, which lost 8 bases and 3 bases, there was a span of 16 bases. CDR3 nucleotides: TGCAGCACCCAAAGGGGGGCGGAAGAGACCCAGTACTTC. Its translation: CSTQRGAEETQYF.

This clonotype occurred a few times. The DNA is omitted, as the CDR3 cannot be located on it reliably, and the CDR3 follows TCRdb's listing. The V gene is TRBV2, the J gene TRBJ1-1; whether TRBD1, the table's D call, matches the DNA was not checked. The CDR3 has 13 residues if both end residues are counted. Germline CDR1 and CDR2: SNHLY and FYNNEI. CDR3 residues: CASSVDFGQGSFF.

This clonotype was detected only a few times. The chain recombines TRBV7-2 with TRBJ2-3, with 13 nucleotides matching TRBD2. CDR1 is SGHTA and CDR2 is FQGNSA in the germline V gene. The CDR3 runs 18 residues. V gave up 1 base and J gave up 11 bases; unmatched junction bases: 15. The CDR3 reads CASSLEPFTSGGALKQYF. The CDR3, as DNA: TGTGCCAGCAGCTTAGAACCCTTTACTAGCGGGGGGGCCCTTAAGCAGTATTTT.

This clonotype was seen repeatedly, ten times or more. The rearrangement joins TRBV5-6 to TRBJ2-7; D is possibly TRBD1 (6 bases). The CDR3 sequence is 15 residues long. Trimming removed 4 bases from V and 0 bases from J, with 14 bases in between. Germline lookup yields CDR1 SGHDT and CDR2 YYEEEE. CDR3 loop: CASSLTGRSSYEQYF. Written as DNA, the CDR3 is TGTGCCAGCAGCCTGACAGGTAGGAGCTCCTACGAGCAGTACTTC.

This clonotype was seen repeatedly, ten times or more. The chain joins TRBV7-6 to TRBJ2-3, with unresolved D. Germline values: CDR1 SGHVS, CDR2 FNYEAQ. Trimming stripped 5 bases from V and 4 bases from J, with 10 bases between. CDR3 length: 13 amino acids. DNA for the CDR3: TGTGCCAGCAGCGCCCAGGTGGCAGATACGCAGTATTTT. This encodes CASSAQVADTQYF.

This clonotype occurred a few times. The rearrangement uses TRBV20-1 and TRBJ1-1; TRBD1 is a possible D gene (5 bases). The germline V and J ends were trimmed by 0 bases and 6 bases, with 5 bases remaining between them. CDR1 is DFQATT, CDR2 SNEGSKA, per germline (reference sequence). The length of the CDR3 is 11 residues. CDR3 region: CSARDRAEAFF. The CDR3 bases are TGCAGTGCTAGAGACAGGGCTGAAGCTTTCTTT.

The V gene is TRBV29-1, the J gene TRBJ1-5; a possible D gene is TRBD1 (5 bases). Germline CDR1 and CDR2: SQVTM and ANQGSEA. The CDR3 consists of 13 residues. V was clipped by 6 bases and J by 3 bases, with 12 bases between them. DNA of the CDR3: TGCAGCGTGGGGGACGGAATCAATCAGCCCCAGCATTTT. Protein sequence: CSVGDGINQPQHF.